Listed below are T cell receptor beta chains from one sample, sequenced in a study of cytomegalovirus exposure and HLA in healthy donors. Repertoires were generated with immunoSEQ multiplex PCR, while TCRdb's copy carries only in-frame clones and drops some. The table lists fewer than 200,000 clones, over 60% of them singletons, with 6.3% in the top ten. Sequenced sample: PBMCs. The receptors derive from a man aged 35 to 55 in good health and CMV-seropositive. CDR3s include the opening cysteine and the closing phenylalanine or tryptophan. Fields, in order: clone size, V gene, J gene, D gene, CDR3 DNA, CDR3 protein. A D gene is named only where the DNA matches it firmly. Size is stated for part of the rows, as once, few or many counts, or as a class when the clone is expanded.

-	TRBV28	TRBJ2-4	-	TGTGCCAGCAGTTCCGGACAAACAGGCAAAAACATTCAGTACTTC	CASSSGQTGKNIQYF
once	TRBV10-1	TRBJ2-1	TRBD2	TGCGCCAGCAGCGAGACTAGCGGGAGGACGTTCTTC	CASSETSGRTFF
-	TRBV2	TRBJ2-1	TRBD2	TGTGCCAGCAAGAGGGAGGGCCCCTACAATGAGCAGTTCTTC	CASKREGPYNEQFF
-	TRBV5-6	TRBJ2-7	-	TGTGCCAGCAGCCGGCCATGGCAGGGGACCTACGAGCAGTACTTC	CASSRPWQGTYEQYF
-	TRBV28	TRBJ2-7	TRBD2	TGTGCCAGCAGTTTTTTGGCTGGGACTAAGCCCTACGAGCAGTACTTC	CASSFLAGTKPYEQYF
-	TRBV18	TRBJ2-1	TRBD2	TGTGCCAGCTCACCACTGAGCGGGAGCTCCTACAATGAGCAGTTCTTC	CASSPLSGSSYNEQFF
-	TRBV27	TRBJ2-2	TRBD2	TGTGCCAGCAGTCCCATAGCGGGAGTGGCCACCGGGGAGCTGTTTTTT	CASSPIAGVATGELFF
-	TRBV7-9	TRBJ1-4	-	TGTGCCAGCAGCTTAGGAGGCAGCCCTAATGAAAAACTGTTTTTT	CASSLGGSPNEKLFF
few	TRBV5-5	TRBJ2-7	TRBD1	TGTGCCAGCAGCAGGAACAGGGGGGCCTACGAGCAGTACTTC	CASSRNRGAYEQYF
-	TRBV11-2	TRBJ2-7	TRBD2	TGTGCCAGCAGCTCGGGACTAGCGGGCAGCGAGCAGTACTTC	CASSSGLAGSEQYF
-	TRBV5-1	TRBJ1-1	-	TGCGCCAGCAGCAGGGGCGCCGGCACTGAAGCTTTCTTT	CASSRGAGTEAFF
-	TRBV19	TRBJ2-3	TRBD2	TGTGCCAGTAGTATAGGGGGAGCGGGGAGCACAGATACGCAGTATTTT	CASSIGGAGSTDTQYF
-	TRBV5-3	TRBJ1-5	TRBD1	TGTGCCAGAAGCTTGGCTGGGACAGGGGCTATTTATAGCAATCAGCCCCAGCATTTT	CARSLAGTGAIYSNQPQHF
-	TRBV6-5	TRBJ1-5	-	TGTGCCAGCAGTATGGACAGAAGCAATCAGCCCCAGCATTTT	CASSMDRSNQPQHF
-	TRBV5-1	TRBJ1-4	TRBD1	TGCGCCAGCAGCTTGGAATACCGGGACAGGGGTGAAAAACTGTTTTTT	CASSLEYRDRGEKLFF
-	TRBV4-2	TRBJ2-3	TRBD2	TGTGCCAGCAGCCAATACGGGACTAGCGGCACAGATACGCAGTATTTT	CASSQYGTSGTDTQYF
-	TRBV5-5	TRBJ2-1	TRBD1	TGTGCCAGCAGCAAGTCCGGGACAGGAGTTTACAATGAGCAGTTCTTC	CASSKSGTGVYNEQFF
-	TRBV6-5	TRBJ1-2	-	TGTGCCAGCAGTTACTCGACCAGCGCCCATGGCTACACCTTC	CASSYSTSAHGYTF
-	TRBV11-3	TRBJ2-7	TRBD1	TGTGCCAGCAGCTTAGGACTGGGACAGGGGGCGGTTGAGCAGTACTTC	CASSLGLGQGAVEQYF
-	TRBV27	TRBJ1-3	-	TGTGCCAGCAGCACCACAGGACGGTCTGGAAACACCATATATTTT	CASSTTGRSGNTIYF
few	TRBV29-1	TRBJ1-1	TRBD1	TGCAGCGTTGCTGGACAGGGGAGTGAAGCTTTCTTT	CSVAGQGSEAFF
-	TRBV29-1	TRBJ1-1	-	TGCAGCGTTGAAAACAGGCCGAACACTGAAGCTTTCTTT	CSVENRPNTEAFF
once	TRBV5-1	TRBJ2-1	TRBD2	TGCGCCAGCAGCTGGGGACTAGCGGGAGGGCAGGTCGACAATGAGCAGTTCTTC	CASSWGLAGGQVDNEQFF
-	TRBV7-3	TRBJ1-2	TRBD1	TGTGCCAGCAGCCCGGACCGACAGGGTGTGGGTTACGGCTACACCTTC	CASSPDRQGVGYGYTF
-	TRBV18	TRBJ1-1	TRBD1	TGTGCCAGCTCACCCGGACAGGGGGCGCCTAAAGCTTTCTTT	CASSPGQGAPKAFF
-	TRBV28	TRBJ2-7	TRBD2	TGTGCCAGCACTTCGACTAGCGGCTCCTACGAGCAGTACTTC	CASTSTSGSYEQYF
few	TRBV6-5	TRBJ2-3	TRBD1	TGTGCCAGCATTTCCGGACAGGGCACAGATACGCAGTATTTT	CASISGQGTDTQYF
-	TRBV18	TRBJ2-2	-	TGTGCCAGCTCACCACGTATAGACGGGATGAACACCGGGGAGCTGTTTTTT	CASSPRIDGMNTGELFF
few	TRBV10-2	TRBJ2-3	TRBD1	TGCGCCAGCAGTGTGCCGGGACAGGGCACAGATACGCAGTATTTT	CASSVPGQGTDTQYF
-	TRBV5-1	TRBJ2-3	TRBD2	TGCGCCAGCAGCTTGAGTTCCTACAGCTCGCGGGAGAGGTATTTT	CASSLSSYSSRERYF
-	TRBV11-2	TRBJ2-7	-	TGTGCCAGCAGCTCACAGGGCTACGAGCAGTACTTC	CASSSQGYEQYF
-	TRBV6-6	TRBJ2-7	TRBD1	TGTGCCAGCAGTTTAACGACAGGGGGGGCCTACGAGCAGTACTTC	CASSLTTGGAYEQYF
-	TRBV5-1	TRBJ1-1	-	TGCGCCAGCAGCTTGGATTTGCGGCGGAACACTGAAGCTTTCTTT	CASSLDLRRNTEAFF
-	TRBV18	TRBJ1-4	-	TGTGCCAGCTCACCAGGGACAACAACTAATGAAAAACTGTTTTTT	CASSPGTTTNEKLFF
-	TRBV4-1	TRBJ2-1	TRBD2	TGCGCCAGCAGCCAAGACGTTTGGACTAGCGGGCAGAGCTCCTACAATGAGCAGTTCTTC	CASSQDVWTSGQSSYNEQFF
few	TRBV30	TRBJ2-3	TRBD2	TGTGCCTGGAGTCGAGGACTAGCGGAACCTAGCACAGATACGCAGTATTTT	CAWSRGLAEPSTDTQYF
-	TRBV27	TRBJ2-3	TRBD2	TGTGCCAGCACCAATAGACTAGCGACAGATACGCAGTATTTT	CASTNRLATDTQYF
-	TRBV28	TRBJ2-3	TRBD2	TGTGCCAGCAGTTTCGGGGGGGAGGATCGCACAGATACGCAGTATTTT	CASSFGGEDRTDTQYF
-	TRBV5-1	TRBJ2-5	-	TGCGCCAGCTCACCTGCAGGGACACAAGAGACCCAGTACTTC	CASSPAGTQETQYF
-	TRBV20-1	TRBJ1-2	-	TGCAGTGTTACGGCTAACTATGGCTACACCTTC	CSVTANYGYTF
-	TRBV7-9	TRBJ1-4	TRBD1	TGTGCCAGCAGCAAAGACAGGGGGAAAGAAAAACTGTTTTTT	CASSKDRGKEKLFF
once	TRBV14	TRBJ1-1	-	TGTGCCAGCAGCCATTCCGGCAGGGAAGCTTTCTTT	CASSHSGREAFF
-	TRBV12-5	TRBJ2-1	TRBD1	TGTGCTAGTGGTTTGGGGCAGACAGGGGCCTATGAGCAGTTCTTC	CASGLGQTGAYEQFF
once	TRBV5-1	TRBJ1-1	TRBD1	TGCGCCAGCAGCTGGACAGGGAGTCGCGACACTGAAGCTTTCTTT	CASSWTGSRDTEAFF
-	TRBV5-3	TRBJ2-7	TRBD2	TGTGCCAGAAGCTTGTGGACTGGCGGGAGGGCCGCCGAGCAGTACTTC	CARSLWTGGRAAEQYF
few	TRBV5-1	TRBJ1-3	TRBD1	TGCGCCAGCAGCTTGGAGGGGGCAGAGACCATATATTTT	CASSLEGAETIYF
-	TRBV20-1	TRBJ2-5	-	TGCAGTGCAGCCCGGGGGACCCAGTACTTC	CSAARGTQYF
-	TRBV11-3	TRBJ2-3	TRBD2	TGTGCCAGCAGCTTAGATGAGGCTAGCGGGATGAGTACAGATACGCAGTATTTT	CASSLDEASGMSTDTQYF
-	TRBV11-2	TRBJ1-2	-	TGTGCCAGCAGCTTAAACCTCGTTGGGGGGAATGATGATGGCTACACCTTC	CASSLNLVGGNDDGYTF